The 30 T cell receptor beta chains presented below share a single source sample, sequenced in a study of T cell responses to AZD1222 COVID-19 vaccine (dated by TCRdb to the early 2020s). The time point label on this specimen signifies: baseline before first vaccination. The library was generated by the immunoSEQ multiplex PCR assay. TCRdb limited this immuneACCESS table to in-frame rearrangements with V and J called. A share of clones is missing; checked studies link under half to unresolved V genes, and the rest is unexplained. This sample comprises about 110,000 clones, around 93% of them detected only once. 7.5% of the sample is taken by the ten largest. The specimen was peripheral blood, collected on day 0 of AZD1222 vaccination. These receptors were obtained from an adult in good health.

This clone came up once. The chain links TRBV9 to TRBJ1-1; D unclear. V lost 0 bases to trimming and J lost 1 base, with 7 bases between them. Germline V gives CDR1 SGDLS, CDR2 YYNGEE. CDR3 size: 14 residues. DNA for the CDR3: TGTGCCAGCAGCGTAGACAGTTCGAACACTGAAGCTTTCTTT. Protein: CASSVDSSNTEAFF.

The chain has TRBV9 and TRBJ1-5; D not resolved. The V end lost 5 bases, the J end lost 2 bases, and 11 bases lay between the germline ends. Germline CDR1 is SGDLS and CDR2 is YYNGEE. CDR3 length: 14 amino acids. Here the CDR3 DNA reads TGTGCCAGCAGTTCCGGGCTGGGCAATCAGCCCCAGCATTTT. Protein product: CASSSGLGNQPQHF.

The chain has TRBV2 and TRBJ2-5; 8 positions agree with TRBD1. The V and J ends lost 2 bases and 7 bases, in that order; junction bases with no gene match: 3. This CDR3 has 13 residues. CDR1 and CDR2 (germline): SNHLY, FYNNEI. CDR3: CASSENRGRTQYF. The CDR3 DNA follows: TGTGCCAGCAGTGAAAACAGGGGGAGGACCCAGTACTTC.

This chain joins TRBV11-3 and TRBJ2-3, with D uncertain. The CDR3 has 13 residues. Germline CDR1 SGHNT, CDR2 YENEEA. V was clipped by 0 bases and J by 2 bases, with 3 bases between them. The CDR3 sequence: CASSLDTTDTQYF. The CDR3, as DNA: TGTGCCAGCAGCTTAGATACCACAGATACGCAGTATTTT.

The chain combines TRBV29-1 with TRBJ2-7; TRBD2 might be the D (8 bases). The V gene lost 4 bases and the J gene lost 2 bases, with 21 bases spanning the gap. CDR3 length equals 16 residues. CDR1 and CDR2 (germline): SQVTM, ANQGSEA. CDR3 in amino acids: CSVGGGREGLAYEQYF. CDR3 sequence (DNA): TGCAGCGTTGGAGGGGGCCGGGAGGGCCTGGCCTACGAGCAGTACTTC.

The rearrangement joins TRBV19 to TRBJ1-1; D uncertain. Germline V gene lookup returns CDR1 LNHDA and CDR2 SQIVND (reference sequence). Trimming took off 6 bases at V and 0 bases at J, with 11 bases between the two ends. The CDR3 contains 14 residues. The CDR3 nucleotides read TGTGCCAGTAGGACTACAGATATGAACACTGAAGCTTTCTTT. It translates to CASRTTDMNTEAFF.

The chain employs TRBV15 and TRBJ2-2; D uncertain. V lost 0 bases to trimming and J lost 0 bases, with 5 bases between them. CDR3 size: 15 residues. Germline V CDR1 and CDR2: LNHNV, YYDKDF (reference sequence). In DNA, the CDR3 is TGTGCCACCAGCAGAGATCGAGCGAACACCGGGGAGCTGTTTTTT. It encodes CATSRDRANTGELFF.

This chain connects TRBV5-1 to TRBJ2-1; possible D gene TRBD1, 6 bases. V shed 4 bases and J shed 2 bases, with 16 bases lying between them. The CDR3 runs 16 residues. Per the germline V gene, CDR1 is SGHRS and CDR2 is YFSETQ. CDR3 loop: CASSLQGQGAYNEQFF. The CDR3 DNA sequence: TGCGCCAGCAGCCTACAGGGCCAGGGAGCCTACAATGAGCAGTTCTTC.

The chain has TRBV5-4 and TRBJ1-1; no clear D gene. This CDR3 comprises 14 residues. The V end was cut by 4 bases, the J end by 11 bases, with 21 bases between. Germline lookup yields CDR1 SGHNT and CDR2 YYREEE (reference sequence). The DNA of the CDR3 is TGTGCCAGCAGCACCCAGACCGAGAACAACGGGGCTTTCTTT. Protein sequence: CASSTQTENNGAFF.

V gene TRBV2 combines with J gene TRBJ2-1; TRBD1 or TRBD2 may be the D gene (5 bases each). CDR3 length: 12 amino acids. The V gene lost 7 bases and the J gene lost 11 bases, with 15 bases spanning the gap. Germline CDR1 SNHLY, CDR2 FYNNEI. CDR3 sequence: CASTQSGHKQFF. The DNA of the CDR3 is TGTGCCAGCACCCAAAGCGGACATAAGCAGTTCTTC. Filled out from reference TRBV2 and TRBJ2-1, the complete variable domain reads EPEVTQTPSHQVTQMGQEVILRCVPISNHLYFYWYRQILGQKVEFLVSFYNNEISEKSEIFDDQFSVERPDGSNFTLKIRSTKLEDSAMYFCASTQSGHKQFFGPGTRLTVL.

This sequence joins TRBV7-9 and TRBJ1-1; D uncertain. V was trimmed by 1 base and J by 1 base, leaving 10 bases between them. The germline CDR1 and CDR2 sequences are SEHNR and FQNEAQ (reference sequence). The CDR3 sequence is 15 residues long. The CDR3 sequence: CASSLGGDPNTEAFF. CDR3 sequence (DNA): TGTGCCAGCAGCTTAGGCGGAGACCCGAACACTGAAGCTTTCTTT.

V is TRBV6-6 and J is TRBJ1-6; a possible D gene is TRBD1 (6 bases). CDR1 is MNHNY and CDR2 is SVGAGI in the germline V gene (reference sequence). V was pared by 0 bases and J by 13 bases, with 10 bases between. The length of the CDR3 is 13 residues. CDR3 DNA sequence: TGTGCCAGCAGTTACTCGGGACAAGAGCCCCTCCACTTT. This codes for CASSYSGQEPLHF.

This chain connects TRBV7-2 to TRBJ2-7; weak D call: TRBD1 (5 bases). The germline CDR1 and CDR2 sequences are SGHTA and FQGNSA. V lost 1 base, J lost 1 base, and 8 bases lay in between. This CDR3 has 14 amino acids. In DNA, the CDR3 is TGTGCCAGCAGCTTAGACAGGAGTTCCTACGAGCAGTACTTC. Its translation: CASSLDRSSYEQYF.

The V gene is TRBV27, the J gene TRBJ1-1; 9 nucleotides align to TRBD1. Looked up from germline, CDR1 is MNHEY and CDR2 is SMNVEV (reference sequence). This CDR3 region has 13 residues. V lost 6 bases to trimming and J lost 4 bases; unmatched junction nucleotides: 3. The CDR3 nucleotides are TGTGCCAGCAGAAAGACAGGGGGCACTGAAGCTTTCTTT. Amino acid sequence: CASRKTGGTEAFF.

This sequence joins TRBV7-8 and TRBJ1-5; 7 nucleotides match TRBD1. The CDR3 has 16 residues. J lost 0 bases, V lost 2 bases, and 4 bases had no gene match. Germline CDR1 and CDR2: SGHVS and FQNEAQ. CDR3 protein: CASSLSTGVSNQPQHF. CDR3 coding DNA: TGTGCCAGCAGCTTAAGCACAGGGGTTAGCAATCAGCCCCAGCATTTT.

The chain is built from TRBV6-2 or TRBV6-3 and TRBJ1-1, with D perhaps matching TRBD1 (5 bases). V lost 6 bases and J 1 base, leaving 18 bases between the germline ends. CDR1 is MNHEY and CDR2 is SVGEGT in the germline V gene. This CDR3 region has 16 residues. The CDR3 region has the DNA TGTGCCAGCAGCTCTGCAAGGGCGGGGGAGAACACTGAAGCTTTCTTT. This sequence encodes CASSSARAGENTEAFF.

This clone has only one observation. This chain connects TRBV28 to TRBJ2-1; maybe TRBD1 (6 bases). Germline assignment: CDR1 MDHEN and CDR2 SYDVKM. V was cut by 6 bases and J by 2 bases, with 8 bases left in between. The CDR3 length is 13 residues. The CDR3 region is CASRQGTYNEQFF. The CDR3 DNA sequence: TGTGCCAGCAGACAGGGTACCTACAATGAGCAGTTCTTC.

J is TRBJ2-7 and V is TRBV29-1, with a weak D call TRBD2 (6 bases). The CDR3 contains 12 residues. CDR1 SQVTM and CDR2 ANQGSEA come from the germline V gene. The germline V and J ends were trimmed by 5 bases and 3 bases, with 11 bases remaining between them. The DNA for the CDR3 is TGCAGCGTTTGGGACTTCGACTACGAGCAGTACTTC. Translation: CSVWDFDYEQYF.

The J gene is TRBJ1-1, the V gene TRBV30, with a tentative D call TRBD1 (5 bases). Germline-derived CDR1 and CDR2 are GTSNPN and SVGIG (reference sequence). CDR3 length: 13 residues. Trimming removed 1 base at V and 5 bases at J, with 11 bases between. The CDR3 is CAWSDGGRTEAFF. The CDR3 DNA is TGTGCCTGGAGTGACGGGGGTAGGACTGAAGCTTTCTTT.

The rearrangement joins TRBV6-2 or TRBV6-3 to TRBJ2-2; the match to TRBD2 covers 11 bases. The junction had 4 bases not matched to a gene; V was cut back by 6 bases and J by 7 bases. CDR1 is MNHEY, CDR2 SVGEGT, per germline. This CDR3 contains 14 residues. The CDR3 here is CASSPSGGSGELFF. Here the CDR3 DNA reads TGTGCCAGCAGCCCTAGCGGGGGGAGCGGGGAGCTGTTTTTT.

This clone has only a few counts. The chain employs TRBV4-3 and TRBJ1-2; a possible D gene is TRBD1 (5 bases). V was clipped by 3 bases and J by 3 bases, with 11 bases between them. The CDR3 runs to 14 residues. The germline CDR1 and CDR2 sequences are LGHNA and YSLEER. Here the CDR3 DNA reads TGCGCCAGCAGCCAGATCTGGGGGGACTATGGCTACACCTTC. Residues: CASSQIWGDYGYTF.

The chain is built from TRBV2 and TRBJ1-5; TRBD1 is a possible D gene (5 bases). Germline CDR1 is SNHLY and CDR2 is FYNNEI. This CDR3 contains 16 residues. Trimming stripped 0 bases from V and 0 bases from J, with 9 bases between. The CDR3 region is CASSEARGYSNQPQHF. The CDR3 DNA reads TGTGCCAGCAGTGAAGCGAGGGGTTATAGCAATCAGCCCCAGCATTTT.

The genes are TRBV29-1 and TRBJ2-3, with D maybe TRBD2 (6 bases). In germline, CDR1 is SQVTM, CDR2 ANQGSEA. This CDR3 has 17 amino acids. Trimming stripped 5 bases from V and 0 bases from J, with 21 bases between. The CDR3 DNA follows: TGCAGCGTTTCCGGCGAGCGGGCTTATCCTAGCACAGATACGCAGTATTTT. Its translation is CSVSGERAYPSTDTQYF.

The CDR3 region is CASSAPSEGTAYQPQHF. The CDR3 DNA follows: TGTGCCAGCAGTGCACCCTCTGAAGGGACAGCTTATCAGCCCCAGCATTTT. J is TRBJ1-5 and V is TRBV6-1, with TRBD1 matching 7 bases. The V segment lost 4 bases and the J segment 5 bases; nucleotides outside the gene matches: 14. Germline lookup yields CDR1 MNHNS and CDR2 SASEGT. The CDR3 consists of 17 residues.

CDR3 residues: CASSESAASGQETQYF. CDR3 nucleotide sequence: TGCGCCAGCAGTGAGTCAGCGGCTAGCGGCCAAGAGACCCAGTACTTC. The chain joins TRBV10-1 to TRBJ2-5; 7 bases agree with TRBD2. CDR3 length: 16 residues. V was clipped by 0 bases and J by 1 base; unmatched bases: 5. Germline V gene sequence: CDR1 WNHNN, CDR2 SYGVQD (reference sequence).

This chain connects TRBV3-1 (or the pseudogene TRBV3-2) to TRBJ2-1, with TRBD1 matching 9 bases. From germline, CDR1 is LGHDT and CDR2 YNNKEL (reference sequence). The CDR3 has 15 residues. V dropped 1 base and J dropped 8; count of bases not matched to a gene: 6. The CDR3 region is CASSQGAQGAYEQFF. The CDR3 region has the DNA TGTGCCAGCAGCCAAGGCGCACAGGGGGCCTATGAGCAGTTCTTC.

The chain recombines TRBV6-4 with TRBJ1-1; D is ambiguous. With 5 bases removed from V and 8 bases from J, the gap between germline ends came to 15 bases. The CDR3 has 13 amino acids. Germline values: CDR1 MRHNA, CDR2 SNTAGT. CDR3 nucleotide sequence: TGTGCCAGCAGTCGACCCCTCTTCTCCGAAGCTTTCTTT. It encodes CASSRPLFSEAFF.

V usage is TRBV6-5 and J usage is TRBJ1-2; D is uncertain. Trimming removed 6 bases from V and 5 bases from J, with 19 bases in between. The CDR3 totals 15 residues. Germline CDR1 MNHEY, CDR2 SVGAGI. The CDR3 spells CASSARTASQYGYTF. CDR3 nucleotides: TGTGCCAGCAGCGCCCGGACTGCGAGCCAGTATGGCTACACCTTC.

CDR3 protein: CASSLWDGHSYEQYF. CDR3 DNA sequence: TGCGCCAGCAGCCTATGGGACGGGCACTCCTACGAGCAGTACTTC. The chain has TRBV5-1 and TRBJ2-7; D may match TRBD1 or TRBD2 (5 bases each). Germline CDR1 reads SGHRS; CDR2 reads YFSETQ. V lost 4 bases to trimming and J lost 0 bases, with 14 bases between them. This CDR3 contains 15 residues.

The CDR3 DNA reads TGTGCCAGCAGCTGGGTAGGGAACACCGGGGAGCTGTTTTTT. Translating gives CASSWVGNTGELFF. This sequence joins TRBV5-4 and TRBJ2-2; D ambiguous. This CDR3 comprises 14 residues. V lost 3 bases and J lost 1, with 7 bases in between. Germline V CDR1 and CDR2: SGHNT, YYREEE (reference sequence).